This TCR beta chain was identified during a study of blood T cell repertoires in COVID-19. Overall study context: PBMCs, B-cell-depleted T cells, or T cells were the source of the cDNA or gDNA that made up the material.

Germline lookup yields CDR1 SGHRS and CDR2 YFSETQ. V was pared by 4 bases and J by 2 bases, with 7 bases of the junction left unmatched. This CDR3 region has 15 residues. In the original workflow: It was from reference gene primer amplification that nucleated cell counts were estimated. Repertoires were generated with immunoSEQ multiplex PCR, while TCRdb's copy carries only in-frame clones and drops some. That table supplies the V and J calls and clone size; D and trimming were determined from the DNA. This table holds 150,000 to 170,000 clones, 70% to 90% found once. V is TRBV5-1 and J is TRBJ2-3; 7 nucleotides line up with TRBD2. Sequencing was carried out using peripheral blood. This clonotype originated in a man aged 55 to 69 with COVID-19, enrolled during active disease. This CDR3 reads CASSPPAGFTDTQYF. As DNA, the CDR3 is TGCGCCAGCAGCCCCCCAGCGGGGTTCACAGATACGCAGTATTTT.